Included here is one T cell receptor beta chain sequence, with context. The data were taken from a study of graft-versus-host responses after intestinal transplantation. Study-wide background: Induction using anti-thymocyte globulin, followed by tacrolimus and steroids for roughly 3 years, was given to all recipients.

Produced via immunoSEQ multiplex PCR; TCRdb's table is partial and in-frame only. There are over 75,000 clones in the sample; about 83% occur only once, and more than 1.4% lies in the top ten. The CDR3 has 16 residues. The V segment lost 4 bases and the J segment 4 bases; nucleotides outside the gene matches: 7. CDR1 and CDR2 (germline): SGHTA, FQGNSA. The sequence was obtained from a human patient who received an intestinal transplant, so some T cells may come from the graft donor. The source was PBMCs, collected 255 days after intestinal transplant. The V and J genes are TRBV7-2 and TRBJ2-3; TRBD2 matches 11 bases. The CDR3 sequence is CASSSYSTSGADTQYF. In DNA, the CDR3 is TGTGCCAGCAGCTCCTACTCGACTAGCGGGGCAGATACGCAGTATTTT.